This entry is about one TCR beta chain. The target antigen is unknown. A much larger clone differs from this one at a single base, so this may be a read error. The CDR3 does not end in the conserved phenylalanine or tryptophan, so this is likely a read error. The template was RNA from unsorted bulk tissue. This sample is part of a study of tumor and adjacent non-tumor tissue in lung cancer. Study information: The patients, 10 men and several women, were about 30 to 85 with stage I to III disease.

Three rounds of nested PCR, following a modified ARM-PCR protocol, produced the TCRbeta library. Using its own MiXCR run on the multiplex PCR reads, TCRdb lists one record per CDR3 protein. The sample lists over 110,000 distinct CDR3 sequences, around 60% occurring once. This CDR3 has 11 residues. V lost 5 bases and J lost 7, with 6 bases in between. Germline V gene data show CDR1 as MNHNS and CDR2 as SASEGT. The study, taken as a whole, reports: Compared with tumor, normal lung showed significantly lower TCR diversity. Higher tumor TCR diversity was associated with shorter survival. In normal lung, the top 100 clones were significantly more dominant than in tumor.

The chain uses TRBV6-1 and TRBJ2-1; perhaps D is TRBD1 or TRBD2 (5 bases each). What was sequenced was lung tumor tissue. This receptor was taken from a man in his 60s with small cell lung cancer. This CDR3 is CASSWGNEQFY. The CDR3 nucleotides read TGTGCCAGCAGTTGGGGGAATGAGCAGTTCTAC.